A single sample gave rise to the 5 T cell receptor beta chains below, sequenced in a study of tumor-infiltrating lymphocytes in oesophageal squamous cell carcinoma. In TCRdb, the PCR reads were re-called with MiXCR into one record per CDR3 protein. The top ten hold approximately 19% of the sample, which has almost 20,000 distinct CDR3 sequences, approximately 40% seen once. The sequenced sample consisted of esophageal tumor tissue. All receptors derive from a male donor with esophageal squamous cell carcinoma.

Concerning this clonotype: The conserved phenylalanine or tryptophan normally closing the CDR3 is absent here, so this likely arose from a read error. No DNA is shown, since the ends of the CDR3 on it are uncertain; the CDR3 is the one TCRdb lists. The rearrangement uses TRBV7-2 and TRBJ2-1; TRBD2, the table's D call, lacks a check against the DNA. 19 amino acids form the CDR3, both terminal residues included. Per germline, CDR1 SGHTA and CDR2 FQGNSA. CDR3 sequence reads: CASSLAAGWGLGFEQYFGS.

By proportion, this clonotype is medium-sized. CDR3 DNA sequence: TGTGCCAGCAGCCCCCGGACTAGCTACGAGCAGTACTTC. Translating it yields CASSPRTSYEQYF. The chain couples TRBV7-3 to TRBJ2-7; TRBD2 matches 7 bases. Per the germline V gene, CDR1 is SGHTA and CDR2 is FQGTGA. The CDR3 is 13 amino acids. V shed 5 bases, J shed 3 bases, and the junction held 4 bases outside the gene matches.

This chain uses TRBV28 with TRBJ2-7; 7 bases are a match to TRBD1. Germline CDR1 MDHEN, CDR2 SYDVKM. Trimming at V came to 5 bases and at J to 0 bases, leaving 7 bases not matched to a gene. The CDR3 totals 15 residues. The CDR3 nucleotides read TGTGCCAGCAGTACGGGACAGCAACACTCCTACGAGCAGTACTTC. Translated: CASSTGQQHSYEQYF.

There are a few counts of this clonotype. The gene calls are TRBV4-1 and TRBJ1-1; no firm D call. TRBJ2-2 explains the end of the DNA better; the J call may be wrong. Germline V gives CDR1 MGHRA, CDR2 YSYEKL. The length of the CDR3 is 19 residues. Here the CDR3 reads CASSQELAIGRTNTGELFF. The CDR3 DNA is TGCGCCAGCAGCCAAGAGCTGGCTATTGGCCGCACGAACACCGGGGAGCTGTTTTTT.

This clonotype has ten or more counts. CDR3 nucleotides: TGTGCCAGCAGTTACTTTTTTAGGGGGCCCGGGGAGACCCAGTACTTC. Its translation: CASSYFFRGPGETQYF. The chain carries TRBV6-6 and TRBJ2-5; 7 bases align to TRBD1. Germline loops: CDR1 MNHNY, CDR2 SVGAGI (reference sequence). This CDR3 has 16 amino acids. V dropped 1 base and J dropped 5; count of bases not matched to a gene: 10.